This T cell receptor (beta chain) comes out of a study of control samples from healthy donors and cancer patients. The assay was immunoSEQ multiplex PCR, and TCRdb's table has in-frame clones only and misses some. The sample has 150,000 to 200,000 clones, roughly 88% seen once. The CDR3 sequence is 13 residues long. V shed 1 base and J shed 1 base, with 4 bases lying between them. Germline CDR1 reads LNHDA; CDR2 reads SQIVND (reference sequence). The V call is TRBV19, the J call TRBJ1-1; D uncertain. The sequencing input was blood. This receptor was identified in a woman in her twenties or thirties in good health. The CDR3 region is CASSIGPNTEAFF. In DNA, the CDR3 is TGTGCCAGTAGTATAGGGCCGAACACTGAAGCTTTCTTT.